The 25 T cell receptor beta chains below come from one sample, sequenced in a study of technical replicates of blood from a few donors. This table comes from immunoSEQ multiplex PCR, and its TCRdb copy is limited to in-frame clones, with some not included. Here the sample spans 80,000 or so clones, more than 90% being singletons. The sample comprised T cells isolated from PBMCs. The receptor source for this set is a human donor in good health.

Only one count was recorded for this clone. The V gene is TRBV2, the J gene TRBJ2-3; a possible D gene is TRBD1 (5 bases). The germline V and J ends were trimmed by 5 bases and 0 bases, with 15 bases remaining between them. The CDR3 totals 16 residues. The germline CDR1 and CDR2 sequences are SNHLY and FYNNEI. The CDR3 is CASSSQGSISTDTQYF. The CDR3 bases are TGTGCCAGCAGTTCCCAGGGATCCATCAGCACAGATACGCAGTATTTT. The full variable domain, its missing parts supplied by reference TRBV2 and TRBJ2-3, is EPEVTQTPSHQVTQMGQEVILRCVPISNHLYFYWYRQILGQKVEFLVSFYNNEISEKSEIFDDQFSVERPDGSNFTLKIRSTKLEDSAMYFCASSSQGSISTDTQYFGPGTRLTVL.

The chain couples TRBV27 to TRBJ1-1, with a possible D match to TRBD1 (5 bases). The germline V gene encodes CDR1 MNHEY and CDR2 SMNVEV (reference sequence). CDR3 length: 14 residues. V was pared by 3 bases and J by 1 base, with 9 bases between. CDR3 sequence reads: CASSFGQGNTEAFF. Written as DNA, the CDR3 is TGTGCCAGCAGTTTTGGTCAGGGGAACACTGAAGCTTTCTTT.

This CDR3 reads CASRLRDSTYEQYF. In DNA, the CDR3 is TGCGCCAGCAGACTCCGGGACAGCACCTACGAGCAGTACTTC. The chain recombines TRBV5-1 with TRBJ2-7; 7 bases fit TRBD1. Germline V gene data show CDR1 as SGHRS and CDR2 as YFSETQ. The V segment lost 5 bases and the J segment 2 bases; nucleotides outside the gene matches: 7. The CDR3 spans 14 residues.

V is TRBV5-4 and J is TRBJ2-7; 10 bases fit TRBD2. V gave up 4 bases and J gave up 2 bases; unmatched junction bases: 9. The CDR3 totals 16 residues. Germline loops: CDR1 SGHNT, CDR2 YYREEE (reference sequence). The CDR3 bases are TGTGCCAGCAGCCCCGGGACTAGCGTTGTTACCTACGAGCAGTACTTC. Translation: CASSPGTSVVTYEQYF.

The rearrangement uses TRBV6-6 and TRBJ2-7; a possible D gene is TRBD2 (7 bases). This CDR3 is 16 amino acids long. CDR1 MNHNY and CDR2 SVGAGI come from the germline V gene (reference sequence). The V end lost 6 bases, the J end lost 7 bases, and 25 bases lay between the germline ends. CDR3 amino acids: CASSPGVGGELREQYF. CDR3 bases: TGTGCCAGCAGCCCCGGGGTAGGGGGGGAGCTAAGGGAGCAGTACTTC.

J is TRBJ2-7 and V is TRBV5-1; 8 nucleotides agree with TRBD1. V lost 4 bases to trimming and J lost 4 bases; unmatched junction nucleotides: 7. The germline V gene encodes CDR1 SGHRS and CDR2 YFSETQ. The CDR3 totals 14 residues. The CDR3: CASSTGQGPYEQYF. CDR3 sequence (DNA): TGCGCCAGCAGCACCGGACAGGGTCCTTACGAGCAGTACTTC.

The CDR3 spells CASSAGLARTYEQYF. DNA for the CDR3: TGTGCCAGCAGTGCGGGACTAGCTAGGACTTACGAGCAGTACTTC. J is TRBJ2-7 and V is TRBV2; 9 bases align to TRBD2. The CDR3 has 15 amino acids. The junction had 8 bases not matched to a gene; V was cut back by 4 bases and J by 4 bases. CDR1 SNHLY and CDR2 FYNNEI come from the germline V gene.

The chain recombines TRBV28 with TRBJ2-7; 7 bases fit TRBD2. This CDR3 comprises 13 residues. J was trimmed by 3 bases and V by 3 bases; bases with no gene match: 2. Per germline, CDR1 MDHEN and CDR2 SYDVKM. CDR3 nucleotide sequence: TGTGCCAGCAGTTTGGCTAGCGGCTACGAGCAGTACTTC. This encodes CASSLASGYEQYF.

This chain links TRBV5-4 with TRBJ2-7; weak D call: TRBD2 (5 bases). The CDR3 has 13 residues. Trimming took 5 bases from V and 3 from J, leaving 12 bases between them. The germline V gene encodes CDR1 SGHNT and CDR2 YYREEE (reference sequence). The CDR3 DNA follows: TGTGCCAGCAGTTTAGGAGGATTCTACGAGCAGTACTTC. Its protein product is CASSLGGFYEQYF.

The gene calls are TRBV5-1 and TRBJ2-3, with 14 bases that match TRBD2. Trimming at V came to 4 bases and at J to 2 bases, leaving 12 bases not matched to a gene. Germline assignment: CDR1 SGHRS and CDR2 YFSETQ. The CDR3 length is 19 residues. The CDR3 DNA reads as TGCGCCAGCAGCATGGGACTAGCGGGAGATCTACTGTTCACAGATACGCAGTATTTT. It encodes CASSMGLAGDLLFTDTQYF.

The J gene is TRBJ2-3, the V gene TRBV4-1, with 14 bases identical to TRBD2. This CDR3 has 16 residues. Germline trimming cut 4 bases from V and 5 bases from J; bases unmatched to any gene: 5. In germline, CDR1 is MGHRA, CDR2 YSYEKL. CDR3 protein: CASSRRLAGGIDTQYF. In nucleotides, the CDR3 is TGCGCCAGCAGCCGACGACTAGCGGGAGGGATAGATACGCAGTATTTT.

In its sample, this clone was seen once. The chain links TRBV6-1 to TRBJ1-1, with D perhaps TRBD1 (6 bases). The CDR3 runs 15 residues. CDR1 and CDR2 (germline): MNHNS, SASEGT. V lost 1 base and J lost 6, with 15 bases in between. CDR3 bases: TGTGCCAGCAGTGAAGTGTTGACAGGCTCGCCTGAAGCTTTCTTT. It is translated as CASSEVLTGSPEAFF.

The rearrangement links TRBV4-1 to TRBJ2-7, with 10 positions matching TRBD2. Germline trimming cut 3 bases from V and 7 bases from J; bases unmatched to any gene: 6. The CDR3 extends over 14 amino acids. Germline V gene lookup returns CDR1 MGHRA and CDR2 YSYEKL. CDR3 coding DNA: TGCGCCAGCAGCCACGGACTAGCGGCCTCAGAGCAGTACTTC. The encoded protein is CASSHGLAASEQYF.

The chain recombines TRBV11-2 with TRBJ2-2; D remains ambiguous. Germline lookup yields CDR1 SGHAT and CDR2 FQNNGV. Trimming pared 1 base from V and 7 bases from J, leaving 4 bases between. This CDR3 has 12 amino acids. CDR3 DNA sequence: TGTGCCAGCAGCTTAGCCGGCGGGGAGCTGTTTTTT. This sequence encodes CASSLAGGELFF. The entire variable domain, with the rest obtained from reference TRBV11-2 and TRBJ2-2, is as follows: EAGVAQSPRYKIIEKRQSVAFWCNPISGHATLYWYQQILGQGPKLLIQFQNNGVVDDSQLPKDRFSAERLKGVDSTLKIQPAKLEDSAVYLCASSLAGGELFFGEGSRLTVL.

The V gene is TRBV11-2, the J gene TRBJ2-1; no firm D call. CDR3 length: 13 amino acids. Germline V gene data show CDR1 as SGHAT and CDR2 as FQNNGV. V was shortened by 3 bases and J by 6 bases, with 9 bases between the two germline ends. The CDR3 nucleotides are TGTGCCAGCAGCTTTACAGTTAGCAATGAGCAGTTCTTC. Translation: CASSFTVSNEQFF.

J is TRBJ2-3 and V is TRBV30, with D uncertain. This CDR3 is 13 amino acids long. The germline V gene has CDR1 GTSNPN and CDR2 SVGIG (reference sequence). The germline V and J ends were trimmed by 2 bases and 0 bases, with 6 bases remaining between them. Here the CDR3 reads CAWSLSSTDTQYF. In nucleotides, the CDR3 is TGTGCCTGGAGTCTTAGTAGCACAGATACGCAGTATTTT.

The rearrangement joins TRBV29-1 to TRBJ1-4; the match to TRBD1 covers 9 bases. The CDR3 is made up of 15 amino acids. V lost 4 bases to trimming and J lost 8 bases; unmatched junction nucleotides: 11. Germline values: CDR1 SQVTM, CDR2 ANQGSEA. The CDR3 reads CSVGGTGLVGEKLFF. The CDR3 nucleotides read TGCAGCGTTGGAGGGACAGGGCTGGTTGGGGAAAAACTGTTTTTT.

The V gene is TRBV29-1, the J gene TRBJ1-2, with no clear D. The CDR3 extends over 10 amino acids. Trimming left V 5 bases short and J 5 bases short, with 6 bases between. From germline, CDR1 is SQVTM and CDR2 ANQGSEA. CDR3 coding DNA: TGCAGCGTTCCAGGATATGGCTACACCTTC. This sequence encodes CSVPGYGYTF.

V usage is TRBV12-5 and J usage is TRBJ2-3; 12 bases fit TRBD2. The CDR3 loop spans 15 amino acids. The V segment lost 1 base and the J segment 4 bases; nucleotides outside the gene matches: 0. Germline-derived CDR1 and CDR2 are LGHNT and FRNRAP. Written as DNA, the CDR3 is TGTGCTAGTGGTTTGGGACTAGCGGGAGCAGATACGCAGTATTTT. The encoded protein is CASGLGLAGADTQYF.

The chain recombines TRBV19 with TRBJ2-7; 11 bases are a match to TRBD2. With V trimmed by 6 bases and J by 2 bases, 6 bases remained unmatched. This CDR3 contains 15 residues. CDR1 LNHDA and CDR2 SQIVND come from the germline V gene (reference sequence). CDR3 residues: CASRLAGVIAYEQYF. The CDR3 DNA reads TGTGCCAGTAGACTAGCGGGAGTGATAGCCTACGAGCAGTACTTC.

The CDR3 sequence is CASSLRTGFEQYF. The DNA for the CDR3 is TGTGCCAGCAGTTTGAGGACAGGGTTCGAGCAGTACTTC. This rearrangement joins TRBV27 to TRBJ2-7, with 8 bases that match TRBD1. V shed 3 bases and J 6 bases; nucleotides not matched to a gene: 4. The germline gives CDR1 MNHEY, CDR2 SMNVEV (reference sequence). This CDR3 contains 13 residues.

The chain joins TRBV27 to TRBJ2-3, with TRBD1 matching over 7 bases. The CDR3 is 15 residues long. Germline lookup yields CDR1 MNHEY and CDR2 SMNVEV (reference sequence). V lost 6 bases, J lost 1 base, and 7 bases stayed unmatched. CDR3 bases: TGTGCCAGCAGACAGGGGATAATGGGCACAGATACGCAGTATTTT. Translating gives CASRQGIMGTDTQYF.

The chain employs TRBV27 and TRBJ2-5, with 13 bases aligning to TRBD2. The CDR3 runs 18 residues. Germline CDR1 MNHEY, CDR2 SMNVEV (reference sequence). J lost 4 bases, V lost 0 bases, and 8 bases had no gene match. The CDR3 bases are TGTGCCAGCAGTTTATCCCTCGGGGGACTAGCGGGAAGAGAGACCCAGTACTTC. Protein product: CASSLSLGGLAGRETQYF.

The V call is TRBV19, the J call TRBJ2-7, with D maybe TRBD2 (7 bases). V was shortened by 7 bases and J by 5 bases, with 21 bases between the two germline ends. The germline CDR1 and CDR2 sequences are LNHDA and SQIVND (reference sequence). This CDR3 is built from 15 residues. Here the CDR3 reads CASTKIEGGSDEQYF. In DNA, the CDR3 is TGTGCCAGTACCAAAATCGAGGGGGGGTCCGACGAGCAGTACTTC.

The V gene is TRBV27, the J gene TRBJ2-5; 11 bases line up with TRBD2. V lost 2 bases, J lost 4 bases, and 6 bases stayed unmatched. Per the germline V gene, CDR1 is MNHEY and CDR2 is SMNVEV (reference sequence). The CDR3 has 16 residues. CDR3 amino acids: CASSLTSGSRGETQYF. CDR3 nucleotide sequence: TGTGCCAGCAGTTTAACTAGCGGGAGCAGGGGAGAGACCCAGTACTTC.